This T cell receptor (beta chain) stems from a study of Graves' ophthalmopathy and Graves' hyperthyroidism. Study outcomes and limitations: Built on 13 signatures, a model told ophthalmopathy apart from stable hyperthyroidism with about 85% sensitivity and less than 82% specificity.

RNA transcripts were the template, and TCR beta CDR3 regions were amplified from them. The first-round RT-PCR employed HTBI primers together with the Qiagen OneStep RT-PCR kit. A multiplex PCR was then performed as the second round. In TCRdb, the multiplex PCR reads were re-called with MiXCR into one record per CDR3 protein. The sample carries 210,000 or so distinct CDR3 sequences, around 30% recorded once. To note about this clonotype: What it binds is unknown.

CDR1 is MNHNS and CDR2 is SASEGT in the germline V gene. The V gene lost 5 bases and the J gene lost 1 base, with 12 bases spanning the gap. The CDR3 runs to 15 residues. The sequence was collected from a man aged 45-60 years with Graves' ophthalmopathy. The chain employs TRBV6-1 and TRBJ1-3; D is unclear. The source material was peripheral blood. The CDR3 is CASSTRAESGNTIYF. Here the CDR3 DNA reads TGTGCCAGCAGTACGAGGGCGGAATCTGGAAACACCATATATTTT.